This is a list of T cell receptor beta chains from one sample in a study of T cell responses to AZD1222 COVID-19 vaccine. Some clones are missing from TCRdb's copy, which holds only in-frame ones; the method was immunoSEQ multiplex PCR. This repertoire shows roughly 150,000 clones, about nine tenths found once; its top ten account for over 1.5%. Material: peripheral blood, obtained on day 0 of AZD1222 vaccination. These receptors all stem from an adult in good health. Each CDR3 is given with its conserved first and last residue.

TRBJ2-1 | TRBV11-3 | CASSHSLGLASYNEQFF
TRBJ2-1 | TRBV29-1 | CSVQTLAADEQFF
TRBJ2-4 | TRBV15 | CATSRDRRLADIAKNIQYF
TRBJ2-5 | TRBV5-1 | CASSLVSVDLVGETQYF
TRBJ2-3 | TRBV18 | CASSPPGLAGVDTQYF
TRBJ1-2 | TRBV10-3 | CATRDSKFGYTF
TRBJ2-2 | TRBV10-3 | CAISESRNTGELFF
TRBJ2-7 | TRBV7-3 | CASSLSRSSVQYF
TRBJ1-6 | TRBV23-1 | CASSQSAPAQGRYNSPLHF
TRBJ2-7 | TRBV28 | CASSKDGPSYEQYF
TRBJ2-1 | TRBV10-3 | CAISDLLAERYNEQFF
TRBJ2-7 | TRBV7-9 | CASSLRLAGDQEQYF
TRBJ2-5 | TRBV5-1 | CASSLEGSLQETQYF
TRBJ2-2 | TRBV3-1/TRBV3-2 | CASSHLQEVVGELFF
TRBJ2-1 | TRBV4-3 | CASSQGLVYNEQFF
TRBJ2-2 | TRBV18 | CASSPTQETGELFF
TRBJ2-1 | TRBV2 | CASRETSGITRYNEQFF
TRBJ2-5 | TRBV19 | CATTPSSRDYSVPASYQETQYF
TRBJ2-3 | TRBV7-9 | CASSSLAGGLGTDTQYF
TRBJ2-5 | TRBV24-1 | CATSEAGSQQETQYF
TRBJ2-3 | TRBV28 | CASSFVSSTDTQYF
TRBJ2-3 | TRBV5-5 | CASSLGTSGRYVQYF
TRBJ1-1 | TRBV10-3 | CAIPWGNNTEAFF
TRBJ2-7 | TRBV27 | CASSLGQSYEQYF
TRBJ2-1 | TRBV6-5 | CASRPGAGGFNEQFF
TRBJ2-7 | TRBV24-1 | CATSDQGEGVVEQYF